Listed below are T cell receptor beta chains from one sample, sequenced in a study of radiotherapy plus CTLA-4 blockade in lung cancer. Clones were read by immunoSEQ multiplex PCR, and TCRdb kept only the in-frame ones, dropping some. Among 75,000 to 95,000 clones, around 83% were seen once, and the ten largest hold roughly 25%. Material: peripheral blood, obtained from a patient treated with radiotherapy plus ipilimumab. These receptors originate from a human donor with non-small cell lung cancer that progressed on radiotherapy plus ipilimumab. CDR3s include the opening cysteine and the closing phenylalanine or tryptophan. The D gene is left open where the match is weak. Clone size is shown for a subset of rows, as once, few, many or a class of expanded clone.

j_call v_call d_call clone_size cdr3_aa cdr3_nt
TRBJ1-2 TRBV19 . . CASSSQGYGYTF TGTGCCAGTAGTAGCCAAGGCTATGGCTACACCTTC
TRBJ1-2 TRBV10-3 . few CAISPRTAFNYGYTF TGTGCCATCAGTCCCAGGACTGCTTTTAACTATGGCTACACCTTC
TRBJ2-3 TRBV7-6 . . CASSLPWNYTQYF TGTGCCAGCAGCCTTCCTTGGAATTATACGCAGTATTTT
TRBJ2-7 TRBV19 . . CASRSKGLSYEQYF TGTGCCAGTAGGTCGAAGGGGTTGTCGTACGAGCAGTACTTC
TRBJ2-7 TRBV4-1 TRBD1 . CASSPHTGALYEQYF TGCGCCAGCAGCCCCCATACAGGGGCTTTGTACGAGCAGTACTTC
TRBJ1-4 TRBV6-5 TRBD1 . CASSREGQINEKLFF TGTGCCAGCAGTCGAGAGGGACAGATTAATGAAAAACTGTTTTTT
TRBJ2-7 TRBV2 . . CASSSGPEDYEQYF TGTGCCAGCAGCTCGGGACCAGAAGACTACGAGCAGTACTTC
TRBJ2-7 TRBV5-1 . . CASNKGGAYEQYF TGCGCCAGTAATAAGGGCGGGGCCTACGAGCAGTACTTC
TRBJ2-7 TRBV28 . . CASSRTGTYYEQYF TGTGCCAGCAGCCGGACCGGGACTTATTACGAGCAGTACTTC
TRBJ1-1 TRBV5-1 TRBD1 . CASSLDRTGATEAFF TGCGCCAGCAGCTTGGACCGCACAGGGGCCACTGAAGCTTTCTTT
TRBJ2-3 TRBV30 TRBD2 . CAWSGRTSTDTQYF TGTGCCTGGAGCGGGAGGACTAGCACAGATACGCAGTATTTT
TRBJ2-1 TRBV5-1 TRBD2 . CASSLTAGVGEQFF TGCGCCAGCAGCTTGACAGCGGGAGTTGGTGAGCAGTTCTTC
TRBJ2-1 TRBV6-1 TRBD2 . CASSEALAGVHEQFF TGTGCCAGCAGTGAAGCACTAGCGGGCGTCCATGAGCAGTTCTTC
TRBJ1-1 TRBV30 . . CAWSELLNTEAFF TGTGCCTGGAGTGAGCTGCTGAACACTGAAGCTTTCTTT
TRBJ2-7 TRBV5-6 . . CASSYRELYYEQYF TGTGCCAGCAGTTACCGGGAACTATACTACGAGCAGTACTTC
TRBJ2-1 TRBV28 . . CASSFLRSPNEQFF TGTGCCAGCAGTTTCCTGAGGTCACCCAATGAGCAGTTCTTC
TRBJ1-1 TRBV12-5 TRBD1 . CASGLVSLGRGLGEAFF TGTGCTAGTGGTTTGGTAAGCTTAGGCAGGGGGCTGGGTGAAGCTTTCTTT
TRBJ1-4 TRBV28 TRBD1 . CASSSQRQGEKLFF TGTGCCAGCAGTTCTCAAAGACAGGGAGAAAAACTGTTTTTT
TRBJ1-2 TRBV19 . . CASSGQYYGYTF TGTGCCAGTAGTGGACAGTACTATGGCTACACCTTC
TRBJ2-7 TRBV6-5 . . CASTNPTGTGEQYF TGTGCCAGCACCAACCCGACAGGGACTGGGGAGCAGTACTTC
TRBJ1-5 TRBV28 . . CASSLVGGNQPQHF TGTGCCAGCAGTTTGGTTGGGGGCAATCAGCCCCAGCATTTT
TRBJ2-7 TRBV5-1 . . CASSLEVGEQYF TGCGCCAGCAGCTTGGAGGTAGGCGAGCAGTACTTC
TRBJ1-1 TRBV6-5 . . CASRKGTLGTEAFF TGTGCCAGCAGGAAGGGGACATTGGGCACTGAAGCTTTCTTT
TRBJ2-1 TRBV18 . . CASSPRDSYNEQFF TGTGCCAGCTCACCTCGGGACTCCTACAATGAGCAGTTCTTC
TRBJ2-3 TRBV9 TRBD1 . CASSEGIGQGTDTQYF TGTGCCAGCAGCGAGGGGATAGGACAGGGAACAGATACGCAGTATTTT
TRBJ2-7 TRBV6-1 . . CASGGQQTYEQYF TGTGCCAGCGGGGGGCAGCAAACCTACGAGCAGTACTTC
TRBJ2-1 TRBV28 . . CASSPVRGASYNEQFF TGTGCCAGCAGCCCGGTCCGGGGGGCTTCCTACAATGAGCAGTTCTTC
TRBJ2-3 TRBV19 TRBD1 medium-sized CASSTTPGQGTDTQYF TGTGCCAGTAGTACCACTCCGGGACAGGGCACAGATACGCAGTATTTT
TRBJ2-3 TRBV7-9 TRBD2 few CASSLNSGGSTDTQYF TGTGCCAGCAGCCTAAATAGCGGGGGAAGCACAGATACGCAGTATTTT
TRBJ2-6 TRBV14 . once CASSDSGTGANVLTF TGTGCCAGCAGCGATTCAGGGACTGGGGCCAACGTCCTGACTTTC
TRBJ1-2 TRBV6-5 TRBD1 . CASSYPGQGSGYTF TGTGCCAGCAGTTACCCAGGACAGGGAAGCGGCTACACCTTC
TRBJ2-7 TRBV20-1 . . CSAVTGDEQYF TGCAGTGCCGTGACAGGAGACGAGCAGTACTTC
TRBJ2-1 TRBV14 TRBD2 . CASSQAGGVGEQFF TGTGCCAGCAGCCAAGCTGGGGGGGTAGGTGAGCAGTTCTTC
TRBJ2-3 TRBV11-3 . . CASSSEQGGGTDTQYF TGTGCCAGCAGCTCCGAACAGGGAGGTGGCACAGATACGCAGTATTTT
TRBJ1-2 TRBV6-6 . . CASSRGTSPNYGYTF TGTGCCAGCAGCCGAGGGACATCGCCTAACTATGGCTACACCTTC
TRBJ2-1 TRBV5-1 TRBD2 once CASSSTPGLAGGGNEQFF TGCGCCAGCAGCTCTACCCCGGGACTAGCGGGAGGAGGCAATGAGCAGTTCTTC
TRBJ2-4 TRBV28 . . CASSWIGANIQYF TGTGCCAGCAGTTGGATAGGGGCAAACATTCAGTACTTC
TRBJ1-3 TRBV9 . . CASSAGAGYGGNTIYF TGTGCCAGCAGCGCAGGGGCGGGGTATGGCGGAAACACCATATATTTT
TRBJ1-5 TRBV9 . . CASSPRAFPNQPQHF TGTGCCAGCAGCCCCCGGGCTTTCCCTAATCAGCCCCAGCATTTT
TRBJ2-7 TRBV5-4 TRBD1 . CASSLVQGIYEQYF TGTGCCAGCAGCTTGGTACAGGGGATTTACGAGCAGTACTTC